This T cell receptor (beta chain) is drawn from a study of T cell changes during pregnancy in multiple sclerosis. Generated by immunoSEQ multiplex PCR, the TCRdb table keeps only in-frame clones and is missing some. This sample has 40,000 or so clones, with 85% to 95% found just once. Germline lookup yields CDR1 SGHKS and CDR2 YYEKEE (reference sequence). The CDR3 length is 15 residues. Between the trimmed V and J ends, which lost 0 bases and 1 base, there was a span of 5 bases. V and J are TRBV5-5 and TRBJ2-6; D is unclear. The sequence was obtained from a female donor with multiple sclerosis, enrolled in a pregnancy study. The sample in question was CD8+ T cells from peripheral blood mononuclear cells, obtained in the third trimester of pregnancy. Here the CDR3 reads CASSLAVSGANVLTF. The CDR3 DNA follows: TGTGCCAGCAGCTTGGCAGTTTCTGGGGCCAACGTCCTGACTTTC. The full variable domain, rest sourced from reference TRBV5-5 and TRBJ2-6, is DAGVTQSPTHLIKTRGQQVTLRCSPISGHKSVSWYQQVLGQGPQFIFQYYEKEERGRGNFPDRFSARQFPNYSSELNVNALLLGDSALYLCASSLAVSGANVLTFGAGSRLTVL.